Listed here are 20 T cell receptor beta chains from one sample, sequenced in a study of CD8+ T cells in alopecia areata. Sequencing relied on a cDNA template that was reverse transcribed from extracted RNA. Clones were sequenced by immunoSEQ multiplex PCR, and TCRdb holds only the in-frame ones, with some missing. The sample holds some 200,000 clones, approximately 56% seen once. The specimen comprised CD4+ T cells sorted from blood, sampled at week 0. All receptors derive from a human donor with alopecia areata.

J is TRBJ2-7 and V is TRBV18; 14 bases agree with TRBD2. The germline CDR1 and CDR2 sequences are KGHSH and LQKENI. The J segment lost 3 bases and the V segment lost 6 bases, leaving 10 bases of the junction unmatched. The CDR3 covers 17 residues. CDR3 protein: CASSPTSGGAVSYEQYF. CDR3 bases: TGTGCCAGCTCCCCGACTAGCGGGGGGGCAGTGAGCTACGAGCAGTACTTC. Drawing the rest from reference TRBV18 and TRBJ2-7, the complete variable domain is NAGVMQNPRHLVRRRGQEARLRCSPMKGHSHVYWYRQLPEEGLKFMVYLQKENIIDESGMPKERFSAEFPKEGPSILRIQQVVRGDSAAYFCASSPTSGGAVSYEQYFGPGTRLTVT.

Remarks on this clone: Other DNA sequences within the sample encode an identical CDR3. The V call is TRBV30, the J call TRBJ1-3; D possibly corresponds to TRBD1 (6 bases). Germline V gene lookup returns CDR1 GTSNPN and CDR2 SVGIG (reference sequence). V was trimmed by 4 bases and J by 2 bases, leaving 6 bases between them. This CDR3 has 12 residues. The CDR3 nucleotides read TGTGCCTGGAACAGGGCTGGAAACACCATATATTTT. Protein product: CAWNRAGNTIYF.

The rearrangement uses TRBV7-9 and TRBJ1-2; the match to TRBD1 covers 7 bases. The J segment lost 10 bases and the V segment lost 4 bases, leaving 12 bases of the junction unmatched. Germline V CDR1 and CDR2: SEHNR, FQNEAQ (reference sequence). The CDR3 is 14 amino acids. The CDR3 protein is CASSYGQEGFDYTF. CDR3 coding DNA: TGTGCCAGCAGCTACGGACAGGAGGGCTTTGACTACACCTTC.

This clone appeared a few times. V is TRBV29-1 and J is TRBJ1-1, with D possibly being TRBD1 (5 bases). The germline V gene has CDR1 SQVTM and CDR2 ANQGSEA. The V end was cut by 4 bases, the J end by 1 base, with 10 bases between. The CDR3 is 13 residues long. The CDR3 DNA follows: TGCAGCGTTGGATCGACAGCGAACACTGAAGCTTTCTTT. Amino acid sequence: CSVGSTANTEAFF. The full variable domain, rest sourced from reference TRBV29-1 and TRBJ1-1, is SAVISQKPSRDICQRGTSLTIQCQVDSQVTMMFWYRQQPGQSLTLIATANQGSEATYESGFVIDKFPISRPNLTFSTLTVSNMSPEDSSIYLCSVGSTANTEAFFGQGTRLTVV.

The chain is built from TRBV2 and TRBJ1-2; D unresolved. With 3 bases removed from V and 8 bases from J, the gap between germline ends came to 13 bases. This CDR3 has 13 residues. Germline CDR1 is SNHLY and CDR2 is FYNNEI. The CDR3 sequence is CASSDQRPMGYTF. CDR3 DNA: TGTGCCAGCAGTGATCAGAGACCCATGGGCTACACCTTC.

This chain's CDR3 is CASSRGITDTQYF. The CDR3 DNA reads TGTGCCAGCTCTCGGGGTATCACAGATACGCAGTATTTT. The V gene is TRBV18, the J gene TRBJ2-3; maybe TRBD2 (5 bases). There are 13 residues in the CDR3. Germline CDR1 and CDR2: KGHSH and LQKENI. Trimming pared 6 bases from V and 2 bases from J, leaving 9 bases between.

CDR3 nucleotides: TGCAGCCTAACCATAGCGGCCATGGGGACCCAGTACTTC. It translates to CSLTIAAMGTQYF. V gene TRBV29-1 combines with J gene TRBJ2-5; D is perhaps TRBD2 (6 bases). Trimming cost V 8 bases and J 7 bases, with 20 bases left between them. The CDR3 totals 13 residues. CDR1 is SQVTM and CDR2 is ANQGSEA in the germline V gene.

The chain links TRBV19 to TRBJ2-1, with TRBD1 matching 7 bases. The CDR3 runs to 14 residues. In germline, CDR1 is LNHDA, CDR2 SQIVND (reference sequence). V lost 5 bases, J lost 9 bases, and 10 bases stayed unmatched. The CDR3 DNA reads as TGTGCCAGTAGTGCCTCCGGGACAGTCCGTGAGCAGTTCTTC. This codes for CASSASGTVREQFF.

The CDR3 spells CASSIQGSDTQYF. CDR3 nucleotide sequence: TGTGCCAGCAGTATACAGGGGTCAGATACGCAGTATTTT. The J gene is TRBJ2-3, the V gene TRBV27, with TRBD1 identical over 7 bases. The CDR3 has 13 amino acids. V was pared by 5 bases and J by 4 bases, with 3 bases of the junction left unmatched. Germline V gives CDR1 MNHEY, CDR2 SMNVEV (reference sequence).

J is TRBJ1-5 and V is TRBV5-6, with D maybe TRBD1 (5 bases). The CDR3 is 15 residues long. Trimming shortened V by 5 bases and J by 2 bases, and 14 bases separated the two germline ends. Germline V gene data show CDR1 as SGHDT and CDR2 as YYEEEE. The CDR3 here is CASREGPFGNQPQHF. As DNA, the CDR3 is TGTGCCAGCAGAGAGGGACCTTTTGGCAATCAGCCCCAGCATTTT. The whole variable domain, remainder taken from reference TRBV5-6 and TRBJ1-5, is DAGVTQSPTHLIKTRGQQVTLRCSPKSGHDTVSWYQQALGQGPQFIFQYYEEEERQRGNFPDRFSGHQFPNYSSELNVNALLLGDSALYLCASREGPFGNQPQHFGDGTRLSIL.

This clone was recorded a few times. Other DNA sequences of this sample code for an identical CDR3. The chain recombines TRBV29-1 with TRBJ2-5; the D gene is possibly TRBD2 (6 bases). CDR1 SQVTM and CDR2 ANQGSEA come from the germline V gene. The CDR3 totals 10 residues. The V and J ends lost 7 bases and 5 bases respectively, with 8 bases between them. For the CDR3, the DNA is TGCAGCGCCGGAGGGGAGACCCAGTACTTC. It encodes CSAGGETQYF.

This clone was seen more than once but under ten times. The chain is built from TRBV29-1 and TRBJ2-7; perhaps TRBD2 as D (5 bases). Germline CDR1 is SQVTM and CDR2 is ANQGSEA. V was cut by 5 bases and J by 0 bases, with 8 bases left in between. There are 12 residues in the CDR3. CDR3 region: CSVRGISYEQYF. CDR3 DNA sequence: TGCAGCGTTAGAGGGATCTCCTACGAGCAGTACTTC.

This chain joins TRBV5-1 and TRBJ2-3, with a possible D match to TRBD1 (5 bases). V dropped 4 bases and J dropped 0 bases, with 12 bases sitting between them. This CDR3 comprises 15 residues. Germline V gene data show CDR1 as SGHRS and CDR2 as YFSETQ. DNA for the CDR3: TGCGCCAGCAGCATCCCGACAGCTAGCACAGATACGCAGTATTTT. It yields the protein CASSIPTASTDTQYF.

Here the CDR3 reads CAITRGVSYEQYF. CDR3 DNA: TGTGCCATCACTCGAGGGGTTTCCTACGAGCAGTACTTC. V is TRBV10-3 and J is TRBJ2-7, with D tentatively TRBD1 or TRBD2 (5 bases each). The V gene lost 7 bases and the J gene lost 1 base, with 11 bases spanning the gap. CDR3 size: 13 residues. Germline loops: CDR1 ENHRY, CDR2 SYGVKD.

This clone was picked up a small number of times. CDR3 sequence: CACIPPGKNEQFF. The CDR3 DNA sequence: TGTGCCTGTATCCCGCCGGGAAAAAATGAGCAGTTCTTC. This chain joins TRBV30 and TRBJ2-1; tentative D call: TRBD2 (5 bases). Germline assignment: CDR1 GTSNPN and CDR2 SVGIG (reference sequence). The CDR3 has 13 amino acids. Trimming shortened V by 6 bases and J by 7 bases, and 16 bases separated the two germline ends.

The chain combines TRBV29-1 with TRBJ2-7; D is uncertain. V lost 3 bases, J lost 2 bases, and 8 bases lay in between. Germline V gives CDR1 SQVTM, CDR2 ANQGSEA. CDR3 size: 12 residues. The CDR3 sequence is CSVDTPTYEQYF. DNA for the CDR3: TGCAGCGTTGATACCCCGACCTACGAGCAGTACTTC.

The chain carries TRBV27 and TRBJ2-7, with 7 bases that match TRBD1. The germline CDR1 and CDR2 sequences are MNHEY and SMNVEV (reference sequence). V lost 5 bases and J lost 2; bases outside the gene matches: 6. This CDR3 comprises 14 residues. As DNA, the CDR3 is TGTGCCAGCAGTGCCAGGGGGTTTGCCTACGAGCAGTACTTC. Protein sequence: CASSARGFAYEQYF.

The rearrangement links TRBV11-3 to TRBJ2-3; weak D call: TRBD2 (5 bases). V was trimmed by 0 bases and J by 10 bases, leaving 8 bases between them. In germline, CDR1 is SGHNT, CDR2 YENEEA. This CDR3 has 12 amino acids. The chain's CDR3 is CASSLDTRAQYF. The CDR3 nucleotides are TGTGCCAGCAGCTTAGATACTAGAGCGCAGTATTTT. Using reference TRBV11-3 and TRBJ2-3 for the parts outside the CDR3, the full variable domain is EAGVVQSPRYKIIEKKQPVAFWCNPISGHNTLYWYLQNLGQGPELLIRYENEEAVDDSQLPKDRFSAERLKGVDSTLKIQPAELGDSAVYLCASSLDTRAQYFGPGTRLTVL.

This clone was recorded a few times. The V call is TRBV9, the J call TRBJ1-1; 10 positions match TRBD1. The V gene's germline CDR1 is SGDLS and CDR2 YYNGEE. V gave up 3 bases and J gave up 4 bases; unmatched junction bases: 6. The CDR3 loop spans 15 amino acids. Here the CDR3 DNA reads TGTGCCAGCAGCGGGACAGGGGGTAGGCGCACTGAAGCTTTCTTT. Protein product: CASSGTGGRRTEAFF.

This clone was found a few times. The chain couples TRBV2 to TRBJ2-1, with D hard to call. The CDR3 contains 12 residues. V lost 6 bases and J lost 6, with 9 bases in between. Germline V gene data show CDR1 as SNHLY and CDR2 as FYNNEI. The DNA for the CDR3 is TGTGCCAGCAGCGGCCTGGGCAATGAGCAGTTCTTC. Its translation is CASSGLGNEQFF. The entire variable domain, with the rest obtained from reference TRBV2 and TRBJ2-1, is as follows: EPEVTQTPSHQVTQMGQEVILRCVPISNHLYFYWYRQILGQKVEFLVSFYNNEISEKSEIFDDQFSVERPDGSNFTLKIRSTKLEDSAMYFCASSGLGNEQFFGPGTRLTVL.